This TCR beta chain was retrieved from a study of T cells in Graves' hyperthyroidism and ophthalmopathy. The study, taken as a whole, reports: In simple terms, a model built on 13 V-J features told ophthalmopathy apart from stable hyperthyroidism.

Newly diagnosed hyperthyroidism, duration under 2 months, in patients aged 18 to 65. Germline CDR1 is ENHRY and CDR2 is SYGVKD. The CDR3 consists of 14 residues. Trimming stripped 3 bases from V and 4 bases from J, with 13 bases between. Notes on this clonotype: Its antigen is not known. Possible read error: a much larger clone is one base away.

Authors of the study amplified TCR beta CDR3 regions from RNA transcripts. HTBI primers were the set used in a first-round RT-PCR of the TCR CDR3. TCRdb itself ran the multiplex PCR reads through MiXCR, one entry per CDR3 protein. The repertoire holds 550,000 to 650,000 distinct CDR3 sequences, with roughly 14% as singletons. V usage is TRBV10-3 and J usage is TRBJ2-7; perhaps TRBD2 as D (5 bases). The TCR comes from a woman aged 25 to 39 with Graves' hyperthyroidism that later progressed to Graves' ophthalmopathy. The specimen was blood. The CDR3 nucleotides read TGTGCCATCAGTGAAGAGGCTAGCTTTTACGAGCAGTACTTC. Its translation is CAISEEASFYEQYF.